The rows below give T cell receptor beta chains drawn from one sample of a study of blood T cell repertoires in COVID-19. Produced via immunoSEQ multiplex PCR; TCRdb's table is partial and in-frame only. The sample includes about 350,000 clones, about 88% of them seen just once. The sample comprised PBMCs or T cells enriched from blood (not recorded which). The receptors derive from a woman in her twenties or thirties who had recovered from COVID-19. The CDR3 runs from the conserved cysteine through the conserved F or W. A D gene is named only where the DNA matches it firmly. Expanded clones get a size class; other rows say once, few or many, or leave the size out.

j_call: TRBJ2-7; d_call: TRBD1; clone_size: .; v_call: TRBV5-5; cdr3_nt: TGTGCCAGCAGCTTCCGGGACAGGGCTGACGAGCAGTACTTC; cdr3_aa: CASSFRDRADEQYF
j_call: TRBJ1-1; d_call: .; clone_size: once; v_call: TRBV5-4; cdr3_nt: TGTGCCAGCAGCTTGGCCGGGACTGAAGGGACTGAAGCTTTCTTT; cdr3_aa: CASSLAGTEGTEAFF
j_call: TRBJ2-1; d_call: .; clone_size: .; v_call: TRBV5-1; cdr3_nt: TGCGCCAGCAGCTCGGGTGGTGTGGAGCAGTTCTTC; cdr3_aa: CASSSGGVEQFF
j_call: TRBJ2-7; d_call: .; clone_size: .; v_call: TRBV5-8; cdr3_nt: TGTGCCAGCAGCTTTGGAAGGACAGCCAGGGAGCAGTACTTC; cdr3_aa: CASSFGRTAREQYF
j_call: TRBJ2-3; d_call: .; clone_size: .; v_call: TRBV19; cdr3_nt: TGTGCCAGTAGTTCATACCGGGACAAAGATAGCACAGATACGCAGTATTTT; cdr3_aa: CASSSYRDKDSTDTQYF
j_call: TRBJ1-3; d_call: .; clone_size: few; v_call: TRBV6-5; cdr3_nt: TGTGCCAGCAGGAGCCCGGGGGGGCTTGGAAACACCATATATTTT; cdr3_aa: CASRSPGGLGNTIYF
j_call: TRBJ2-1; d_call: TRBD2; clone_size: .; v_call: TRBV4-1; cdr3_nt: TGCGCCAGCAGCCCGGGACTAGTTTCCTACAATGAGCAGTTCTTC; cdr3_aa: CASSPGLVSYNEQFF
j_call: TRBJ2-3; d_call: .; clone_size: .; v_call: TRBV5-1; cdr3_nt: TGCGCCAGCAGCTTGGATCGGCAGGTAACGGATACGCAGTATTTT; cdr3_aa: CASSLDRQVTDTQYF
j_call: TRBJ2-7; d_call: .; clone_size: .; v_call: TRBV28; cdr3_nt: TGTGCCAGCAGTTTATTCTACGAGGTACCTTTTCGATCTCCGGTGGTTCTCCAGCAGTACTTC; cdr3_aa: CASSLFYEVPFRSPVVLQQYF
j_call: TRBJ1-1; d_call: TRBD1; clone_size: .; v_call: TRBV19; cdr3_nt: TGTGCCAGTAGTCTTCTTTCGAGGGACAGGGGGCTGAACACTGAAGCTTTCTTT; cdr3_aa: CASSLLSRDRGLNTEAFF
j_call: TRBJ2-2; d_call: TRBD1; clone_size: .; v_call: TRBV4-1; cdr3_nt: TGCGCCAGCAGCCAAGCGACCGGGACAGTTAAACCCGGGGAGCTGTTTTTT; cdr3_aa: CASSQATGTVKPGELFF
j_call: TRBJ1-5; d_call: .; clone_size: .; v_call: TRBV27; cdr3_nt: TGTGCCAGTTTGGATAGGGACAAAAATCAGCCCCAGCATTTT; cdr3_aa: CASLDRDKNQPQHF
j_call: TRBJ2-3; d_call: .; clone_size: .; v_call: TRBV5-5; cdr3_nt: TGTGCCAGCGGGTTGGAGGGGGCGGTTGGTACAGATACGCAGTATTTT; cdr3_aa: CASGLEGAVGTDTQYF
j_call: TRBJ2-3; d_call: .; clone_size: .; v_call: TRBV6-4; cdr3_nt: TGTGCCAGCAGTGACTCCGGCGGAGGGGGCACAGATACGCAGTATTTT; cdr3_aa: CASSDSGGGGTDTQYF
j_call: TRBJ1-3; d_call: .; clone_size: .; v_call: TRBV14; cdr3_nt: TGTGCCAGCAGCCGACCCTTGACAGGAGGTACCTTCTCTGGAAACACCATATATTTT; cdr3_aa: CASSRPLTGGTFSGNTIYF
j_call: TRBJ2-6; d_call: .; clone_size: .; v_call: TRBV21-1; cdr3_nt: TGTGCCAGCAGCAAGAGTGGGGCAGAGTACTCTGGGGCCAACGTCCTGACTTTC; cdr3_aa: CASSKSGAEYSGANVLTF
j_call: TRBJ1-5; d_call: .; clone_size: few; v_call: TRBV19; cdr3_nt: TGTGCCAGTAACCCGGGGGGGGGCAATCAGCCCCAGCATTTT; cdr3_aa: CASNPGGGNQPQHF
j_call: TRBJ2-5; d_call: TRBD2; clone_size: .; v_call: TRBV4-3; cdr3_nt: TGCGCCAGCAGCACTCGTTTAAAGACGGTCAGCGGGGGGATGGATGAGACCCAGTACTTC; cdr3_aa: CASSTRLKTVSGGMDETQYF
j_call: TRBJ1-6; d_call: .; clone_size: .; v_call: TRBV2; cdr3_nt: TGTGCCAGCAGTGACTCGATGCGGGGGAATTCACCCCTCCACTTT; cdr3_aa: CASSDSMRGNSPLHF
j_call: TRBJ2-7; d_call: .; clone_size: .; v_call: TRBV7-9; cdr3_nt: TGTGCCAGCAGCCCAACTGGGGGGGAGCAGTACTTC; cdr3_aa: CASSPTGGEQYF
j_call: TRBJ1-2; d_call: .; clone_size: .; v_call: TRBV19; cdr3_nt: TGTGCCAGTAGTACAAGGGGTACTGCTGGCTACACCTTC; cdr3_aa: CASSTRGTAGYTF
j_call: TRBJ2-7; d_call: TRBD2; clone_size: .; v_call: TRBV18; cdr3_nt: TGTGCCAGCTCACCACCGCGGGGGGGCGAGCAGTACTTC; cdr3_aa: CASSPPRGGEQYF
j_call: TRBJ1-1; d_call: .; clone_size: .; v_call: TRBV7-9; cdr3_nt: TGTGCCAGCAGCCGTATGGGCAGGGGCGACACTGAAGCTTTCTTT; cdr3_aa: CASSRMGRGDTEAFF
j_call: TRBJ2-3; d_call: TRBD1; clone_size: .; v_call: TRBV6-6; cdr3_nt: TGTGCCAGCAGTCGGGACAGGGGCACAGATACGCAGTATTTT; cdr3_aa: CASSRDRGTDTQYF
j_call: TRBJ1-5; d_call: TRBD1; clone_size: .; v_call: TRBV27; cdr3_nt: TGTGCCAGCAGGCTGGGACAGGTTAGCAATCAGCCCCAGCATTTT; cdr3_aa: CASRLGQVSNQPQHF
j_call: TRBJ2-3; d_call: .; clone_size: .; v_call: TRBV19; cdr3_nt: TGTGCCAGTAGTATGAAACAAGGCCCCTCGGGGGATGCGCAGTATTTT; cdr3_aa: CASSMKQGPSGDAQYF
j_call: TRBJ1-2; d_call: .; clone_size: .; v_call: TRBV14; cdr3_nt: TGTGCCAGCAGCCACCCCGACAGGCCACCTAACTATGGCTACACCTTC; cdr3_aa: CASSHPDRPPNYGYTF
j_call: TRBJ1-5; d_call: .; clone_size: .; v_call: TRBV7-2; cdr3_nt: TGTGCCAGCAGCTTAGACAGATACGGCAATCAGCCCCAGCATTTT; cdr3_aa: CASSLDRYGNQPQHF
j_call: TRBJ2-7; d_call: .; clone_size: few; v_call: TRBV3-1/TRBV3-2; cdr3_nt: TGTGCCAGCAGCCGAGGGGGGGGCTCGGGTTACGAGCAGTACTTC; cdr3_aa: CASSRGGGSGYEQYF
j_call: TRBJ2-7; d_call: TRBD1; clone_size: .; v_call: TRBV29-1; cdr3_nt: TGCAGCGTTGGGGCGGGTAGGTCGACAGGGCCCGGCTACGAGCAGTACTTC; cdr3_aa: CSVGAGRSTGPGYEQYF
j_call: TRBJ1-5; d_call: .; clone_size: .; v_call: TRBV5-5; cdr3_nt: TGTGCCAGCAGCTTGACAGGAGATCAGCCCCAGCATTTT; cdr3_aa: CASSLTGDQPQHF
j_call: TRBJ1-1; d_call: TRBD1; clone_size: .; v_call: TRBV9; cdr3_nt: TGTGCCAGCAGCGTGGACAGGGGTCAATACACTGAAGCTTTCTTT; cdr3_aa: CASSVDRGQYTEAFF
j_call: TRBJ2-7; d_call: .; clone_size: once; v_call: TRBV28; cdr3_nt: TGTGCCAGCACCCTGGCAGGGTTTGCCGAGCAGTACTTC; cdr3_aa: CASTLAGFAEQYF
j_call: TRBJ2-5; d_call: .; clone_size: .; v_call: TRBV30; cdr3_nt: TGTGCCTGGAGCGGACCCTCGGGAACCCAGTACTTC; cdr3_aa: CAWSGPSGTQYF
j_call: TRBJ1-1; d_call: TRBD1; clone_size: .; v_call: TRBV5-4; cdr3_nt: TGTGCCAGCAGCTTGCAGGGGGCCCCGGTCACTGAAGCTTTCTTT; cdr3_aa: CASSLQGAPVTEAFF
j_call: TRBJ2-3; d_call: .; clone_size: .; v_call: TRBV29-1; cdr3_nt: TGCAGCGTTGAGGTGGGGGCAAGCACCACAGATACGCAGTATTTT; cdr3_aa: CSVEVGASTTDTQYF
j_call: TRBJ1-6; d_call: TRBD1; clone_size: .; v_call: TRBV27; cdr3_nt: TGTGCCAGCAGTTGGGGCGCCGGGACAGGGAATTCACCCCTCCACTTT; cdr3_aa: CASSWGAGTGNSPLHF
j_call: TRBJ1-5; d_call: TRBD1; clone_size: .; v_call: TRBV7-6; cdr3_nt: TGTGCCAGCAGCTTAGGTCAGGGGGACGGTCAGCCCCAGCATTTT; cdr3_aa: CASSLGQGDGQPQHF
j_call: TRBJ2-7; d_call: .; clone_size: .; v_call: TRBV28; cdr3_nt: TGTGCCAGCAGTTTATTGGTGGGCAGGGCCGAGCAGTACTTC; cdr3_aa: CASSLLVGRAEQYF
j_call: TRBJ2-7; d_call: TRBD2; clone_size: .; v_call: TRBV19; cdr3_nt: TGTGCCAGTAGTATATCATTGGGAGGGTTCAACGAGCAGTACTTC; cdr3_aa: CASSISLGGFNEQYF
j_call: TRBJ1-6; d_call: TRBD1; clone_size: .; v_call: TRBV11-2; cdr3_nt: TGTGCCAGCAGCTTAAATACAGGGGCCGCCCTCCACTTT; cdr3_aa: CASSLNTGAALHF
j_call: TRBJ1-2; d_call: .; clone_size: .; v_call: TRBV27; cdr3_nt: TGTGCCAGCAGTTTAGGGAGGGACATCCGAGGCTACACCTTC; cdr3_aa: CASSLGRDIRGYTF
j_call: TRBJ1-2; d_call: .; clone_size: .; v_call: TRBV6-6; cdr3_nt: TGTGCCAGCAGTTACTCGAGGGATTTCGGCTATGGCTACACCTTC; cdr3_aa: CASSYSRDFGYGYTF
j_call: TRBJ1-5; d_call: .; clone_size: .; v_call: TRBV5-5; cdr3_nt: TGTGCCAGCAGCTTGACGCGGGATCAGCCCCAGCATTTT; cdr3_aa: CASSLTRDQPQHF
j_call: TRBJ2-3; d_call: TRBD2; clone_size: .; v_call: TRBV27; cdr3_nt: TGTGCCAGCAGATCGGTAGGACTAGCGGGGGGCCACCGCACAGATACGCAGTATTTT; cdr3_aa: CASRSVGLAGGHRTDTQYF
j_call: TRBJ2-7; d_call: TRBD1; clone_size: few; v_call: TRBV7-9; cdr3_nt: TGTGCCAGCAGCTGGGGAGAGCGGACAGGGGCATACGAGCAGTACTTC; cdr3_aa: CASSWGERTGAYEQYF
j_call: TRBJ2-5; d_call: .; clone_size: few; v_call: TRBV5-1; cdr3_nt: TGCGCCAGCAGCTTGTACAGGGGAGGCCGGGAGACCCAGTACTTC; cdr3_aa: CASSLYRGGRETQYF
j_call: TRBJ2-5; d_call: TRBD2; clone_size: .; v_call: TRBV7-2; cdr3_nt: TGTGCCAGCAGACGCAGCCCGGGGGGACAAGAGACCCAGTACTTC; cdr3_aa: CASRRSPGGQETQYF
j_call: TRBJ2-1; d_call: .; clone_size: .; v_call: TRBV30; cdr3_nt: TGTGCCTACTCGATCCGATCTGAGCAGTTCTTC; cdr3_aa: CAYSIRSEQFF
j_call: TRBJ1-2; d_call: TRBD1; clone_size: .; v_call: TRBV27; cdr3_nt: TGTGCCAGCACAAGCGGGACAGGCTATGGCTACACCTTC; cdr3_aa: CASTSGTGYGYTF
j_call: TRBJ1-6; d_call: .; clone_size: .; v_call: TRBV5-5; cdr3_nt: TGTGCCAGCAGCCCCCGGACGGGGAATTCACCCCTCCACTTT; cdr3_aa: CASSPRTGNSPLHF
j_call: TRBJ1-4; d_call: .; clone_size: .; v_call: TRBV27; cdr3_nt: TGTGCCAGCAGACAGGGAGTTGCTAATGAAAAACTGTTTTTT; cdr3_aa: CASRQGVANEKLFF
j_call: TRBJ2-3; d_call: .; clone_size: .; v_call: TRBV6-2/TRBV6-3; cdr3_nt: TGTGCCAGCAGCCATTCGGATACGCAGTATTTT; cdr3_aa: CASSHSDTQYF
j_call: TRBJ1-3; d_call: TRBD1; clone_size: .; v_call: TRBV24-1; cdr3_nt: TGTGCCACCAGTGATACAGGGGTGACTGGAAACACCATATATTTT; cdr3_aa: CATSDTGVTGNTIYF